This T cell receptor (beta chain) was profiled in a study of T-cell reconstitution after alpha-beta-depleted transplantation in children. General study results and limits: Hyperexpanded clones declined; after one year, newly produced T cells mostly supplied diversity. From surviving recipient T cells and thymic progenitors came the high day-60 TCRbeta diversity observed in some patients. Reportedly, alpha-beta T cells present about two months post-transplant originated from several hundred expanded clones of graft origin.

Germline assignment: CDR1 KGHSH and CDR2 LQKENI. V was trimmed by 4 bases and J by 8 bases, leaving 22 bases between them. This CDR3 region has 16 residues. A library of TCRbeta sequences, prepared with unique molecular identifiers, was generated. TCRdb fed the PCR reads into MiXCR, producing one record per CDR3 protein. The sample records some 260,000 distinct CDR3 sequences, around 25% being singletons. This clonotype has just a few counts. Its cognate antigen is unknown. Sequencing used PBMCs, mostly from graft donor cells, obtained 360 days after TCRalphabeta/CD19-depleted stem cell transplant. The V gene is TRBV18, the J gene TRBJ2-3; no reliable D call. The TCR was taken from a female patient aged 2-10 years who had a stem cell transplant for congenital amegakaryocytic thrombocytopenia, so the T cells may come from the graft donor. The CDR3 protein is CASSQRGVGIDVTQYF. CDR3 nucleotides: TGTGCCAGCTCACAACGCGGAGTGGGAATCGATGTTACGCAGTATTTT.